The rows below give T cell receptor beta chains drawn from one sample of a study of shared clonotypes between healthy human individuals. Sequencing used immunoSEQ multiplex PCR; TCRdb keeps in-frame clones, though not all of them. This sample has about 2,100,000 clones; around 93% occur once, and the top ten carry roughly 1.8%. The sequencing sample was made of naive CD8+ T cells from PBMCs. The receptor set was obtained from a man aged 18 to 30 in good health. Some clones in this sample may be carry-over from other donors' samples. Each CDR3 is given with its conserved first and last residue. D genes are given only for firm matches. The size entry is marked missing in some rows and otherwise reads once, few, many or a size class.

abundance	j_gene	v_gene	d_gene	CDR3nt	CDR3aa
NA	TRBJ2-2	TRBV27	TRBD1	TGTGCCAGCAGCCGGACGGGGACAGAAGAAAACACCGGGGAGCTGTTTTTT	CASSRTGTEENTGELFF
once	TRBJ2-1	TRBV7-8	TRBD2	TGTGCCAGCAGCCGACGTGGGGGGGAAAACGAGCAGTTCTTC	CASSRRGGENEQFF
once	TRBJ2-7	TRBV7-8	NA	TGTGCCAGCAGCTACGGACGGCTAAACCCCTACGAGCAGTACTTC	CASSYGRLNPYEQYF
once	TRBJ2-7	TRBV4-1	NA	TGCGCCAGCAGCCACCAGACAGGCTCCTACGAGCAGTACTTC	CASSHQTGSYEQYF
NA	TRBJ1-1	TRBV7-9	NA	TGTGCCAGCAGCCCCCCCGCGTCAGGGAACACTGAAGCTTTCTTT	CASSPPASGNTEAFF
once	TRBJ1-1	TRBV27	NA	TGTGCCAGCAGTTTGAACAGGGTGGAGACTGAAGCTTTCTTT	CASSLNRVETEAFF
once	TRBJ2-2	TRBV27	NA	TGTGCCAGCAGTTTATTTTTGGGGACCGTAAACACCGGGGAGCTGTTTTTT	CASSLFLGTVNTGELFF
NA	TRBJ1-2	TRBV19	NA	TGTGCCATTAGACGGGACCTCGGCTACACCTTC	CAIRRDLGYTF
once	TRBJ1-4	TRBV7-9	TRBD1	TGTGCCAGCCAACAGGGGTTGGACGAAAAACTGTTTTTT	CASQQGLDEKLFF
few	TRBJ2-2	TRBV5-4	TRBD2	TGTGCCAGCAGCCCCGGGACTAGCGGACCGACCGGGGAGCTGTTTTTT	CASSPGTSGPTGELFF
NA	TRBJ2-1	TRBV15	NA	TGTGCCACCAGCAGAGACAGGGGACCATACAATGAGCAGTTCTTC	CATSRDRGPYNEQFF
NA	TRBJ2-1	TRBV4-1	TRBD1	TGCGCCAGCAGCCTTACAGGGGGCTTCTACAATGAGCAGTTCTTC	CASSLTGGFYNEQFF
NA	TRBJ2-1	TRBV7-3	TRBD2	TGTGCCAGCAGTGAACCGGGACTAGCGGGACTTCGAAACAATGAGCAGTTCTTC	CASSEPGLAGLRNNEQFF
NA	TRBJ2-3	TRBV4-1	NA	TGCGCCAGCAGCCCTTGGCATCGCACAGATACGCAGTATTTT	CASSPWHRTDTQYF
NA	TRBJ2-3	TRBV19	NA	TGTGCCAGTAGTATAGATCTATTTCGGACGGCTGACACAGATACGCAGTATTTT	CASSIDLFRTADTDTQYF
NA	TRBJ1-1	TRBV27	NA	TGTGCCAGCAGTCCCGCCCGACGCATGAACACTGAAGCTTTCTTT	CASSPARRMNTEAFF
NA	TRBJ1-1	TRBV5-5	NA	TGTGCCAGCAGCTTCCGACTGAACACTGAAGCTTTCTTT	CASSFRLNTEAFF
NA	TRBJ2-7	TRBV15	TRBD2	TGTGCCACCTCCGGGACTACCTCCTACGAGCAGTACTTC	CATSGTTSYEQYF
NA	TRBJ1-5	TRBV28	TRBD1	TGTGCCAGCAGTTTCCGGGACAGGCTGAATCAGCCCCAGCATTTT	CASSFRDRLNQPQHF
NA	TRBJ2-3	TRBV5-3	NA	TGTGCCAGAAGCTTGGTTACGGGAGTTGGCACAGATACGCAGTATTTT	CARSLVTGVGTDTQYF
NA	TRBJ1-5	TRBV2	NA	TGTGCCAGCAGTCCGGGACCCGAGGGTCATCAGCCCCAGCATTTT	CASSPGPEGHQPQHF
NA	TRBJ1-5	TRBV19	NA	TGTGCCAGTGCGCCCGGGGAGGGAGTTGGTCAGCCCCAGCATTTT	CASAPGEGVGQPQHF
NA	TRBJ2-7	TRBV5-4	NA	TGTGCCAGCAGCTTGGGAGGGGCCGAGCAGTACTTC	CASSLGGAEQYF
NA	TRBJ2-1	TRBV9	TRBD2	TGTGCCAGCAGCGTAGTGACTAGCGTAGACAATGAGCAGTTCTTC	CASSVVTSVDNEQFF
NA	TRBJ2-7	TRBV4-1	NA	TGCGCCAGCAGCCAAGTTAGGCAGGGGGGCGCATCGGGGGACGAGCAGTACTTC	CASSQVRQGGASGDEQYF
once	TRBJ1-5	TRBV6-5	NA	TGTGCCAGCAGTCAAGGGGGAAATAGCAATCAGCCCCAGCATTTT	CASSQGGNSNQPQHF
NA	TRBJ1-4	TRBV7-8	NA	TGTGCCAGCAGCTTAATCGGGGGGCGGATTGAAAAACTGTTTTTT	CASSLIGGRIEKLFF
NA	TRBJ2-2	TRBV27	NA	TGTGCCAGCAGTTTATCGGTCGGGTCGGGGGTCGGGGAGCTGTTTTTT	CASSLSVGSGVGELFF
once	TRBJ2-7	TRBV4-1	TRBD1	TGCGCCAGCAGACCCAGGACAGGGCCTACCTACGAGCAGTACTTC	CASRPRTGPTYEQYF
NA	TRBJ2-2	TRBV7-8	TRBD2	TGTGCCAGCAGCCCAAGACTAGCGGGAGTTGACGGGGAGCTGTTTTTT	CASSPRLAGVDGELFF
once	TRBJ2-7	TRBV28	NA	TGTGCCAGCGGGGCCTCCTACGAGCAGTACTTC	CASGASYEQYF
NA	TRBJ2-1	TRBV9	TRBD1	TGTGCCAGCAGCGTAGGGACAGGGACTGTCTATGAGCAGTTCTTC	CASSVGTGTVYEQFF
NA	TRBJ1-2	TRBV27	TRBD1	TGTGCCAGCAGTTTGACAGGGAGTTATGGCTACACCTTC	CASSLTGSYGYTF
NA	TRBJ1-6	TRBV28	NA	TGTGCCAGCAGGCGCGGACTACCCGATTCACCCCTCCACTTT	CASRRGLPDSPLHF
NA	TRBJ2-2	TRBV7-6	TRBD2	TGTGCCAGCAGCTTGGCGGGAGAGCTCACCGGGGAGCTGTTTTTT	CASSLAGELTGELFF
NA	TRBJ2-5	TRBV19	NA	TGTGCCAGTAGTATAATGGGGGGAAACCAAGAGACCCAGTACTTC	CASSIMGGNQETQYF
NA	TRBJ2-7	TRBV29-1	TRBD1	TGCAGCGTGGGGGGCGGACAGGGCTACGAGCAGTACTTC	CSVGGGQGYEQYF
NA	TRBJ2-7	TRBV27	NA	TGTGCCAGCAGCTCCTCGGTTTATCTAGCTTACGAGCAGTACTTC	CASSSSVYLAYEQYF
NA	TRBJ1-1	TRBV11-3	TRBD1	TGTGCCAGCAGCCCAGGGGGGGGACAAACAAACACTGAAGCTTTCTTT	CASSPGGGQTNTEAFF
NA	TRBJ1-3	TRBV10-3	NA	TGTGCCATCAGGGACACTGGAAACACCATATATTTT	CAIRDTGNTIYF
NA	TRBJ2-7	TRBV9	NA	TGTGCCAGCAGCGCAACAGGTGGAGGCTCCTACGAGCAGTACTTC	CASSATGGGSYEQYF
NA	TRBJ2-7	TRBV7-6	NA	TGTGCCAGCAGCTTAGGTCATAGGGGGGCCCCCTCCTACGAGCAGTACTTC	CASSLGHRGAPSYEQYF
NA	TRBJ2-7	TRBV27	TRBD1	TGTGCCAGCAGGACCGGGACAGGGTTGAACGAGCAGTACTTC	CASRTGTGLNEQYF
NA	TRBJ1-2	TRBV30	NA	TGTGCCGGAGGAGGGTTAGGGGGAGGAGGTAACTATGGCTACACCTTC	CAGGGLGGGGNYGYTF
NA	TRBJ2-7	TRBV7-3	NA	TGTGCCAGCAGCTTTGGGACGGCTTCCTACGAGCAGTACTTC	CASSFGTASYEQYF
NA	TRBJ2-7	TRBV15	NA	TGTGCCACCAGCAGGGGGGACAACTACGAGCAGTACTTC	CATSRGDNYEQYF
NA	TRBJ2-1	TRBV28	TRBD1	TGTGCCAGCAGTTTTGACAGGGGGCCTTTTGAGCAGTTCTTC	CASSFDRGPFEQFF
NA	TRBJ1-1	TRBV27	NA	TGTGCCAGCAGTTTATATCAGGGGCCGAACACTGAAGCTTTCTTT	CASSLYQGPNTEAFF
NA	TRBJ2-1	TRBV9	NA	TGTGCCAGCAGCCCAGGAGGGTGGGCAGGACTGTTCTTC	CASSPGGWAGLFF
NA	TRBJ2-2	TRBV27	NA	TGTGCCAGCAGTTTATTAAATTCGGCCGGGGAGCTGTTTTTT	CASSLLNSAGELFF
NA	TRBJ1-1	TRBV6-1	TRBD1	TGTGCCAGCAGTGAAGTAGGGGGCTGGACTGAAGCTTTCTTT	CASSEVGGWTEAFF
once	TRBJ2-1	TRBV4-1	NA	TGCGCCAGCAGTCTAGTTTTGGGCCACCCAAATGAGCAGTTCTTC	CASSLVLGHPNEQFF
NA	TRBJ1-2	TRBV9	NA	TGTGCCAGCAGCGTAGATGCACTGGGCTACACCTTC	CASSVDALGYTF
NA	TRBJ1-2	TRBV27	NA	TGTGCCAGCAGCCCCGGAAGGACGGCCTATGGCTACACCTTC	CASSPGRTAYGYTF
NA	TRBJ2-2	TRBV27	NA	TGTGCCAGCAGTTTATCTAGGGGGGCAAGGGGAAACCCCCCGTCCGGGGAGCTGTTTTTT	CASSLSRGARGNPPSGELFF
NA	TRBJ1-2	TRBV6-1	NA	TGTGCCAGCAGTCCATCGGACAGAGGCTATGGCTACACCTTC	CASSPSDRGYGYTF
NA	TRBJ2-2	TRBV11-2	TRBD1	TGTGCCAGCCCCGGGGGACAGGGGACGACCGGGGAGCTGTTTTTT	CASPGGQGTTGELFF
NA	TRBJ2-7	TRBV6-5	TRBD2	TGTGCCAGCAGTCACCGACTAGCGGGTCACGAGCAGTACTTC	CASSHRLAGHEQYF
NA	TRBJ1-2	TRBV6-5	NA	TGTGCCAGCAGTCTATCCCAGGACAGCTTGTATGGCTACACCTTC	CASSLSQDSLYGYTF